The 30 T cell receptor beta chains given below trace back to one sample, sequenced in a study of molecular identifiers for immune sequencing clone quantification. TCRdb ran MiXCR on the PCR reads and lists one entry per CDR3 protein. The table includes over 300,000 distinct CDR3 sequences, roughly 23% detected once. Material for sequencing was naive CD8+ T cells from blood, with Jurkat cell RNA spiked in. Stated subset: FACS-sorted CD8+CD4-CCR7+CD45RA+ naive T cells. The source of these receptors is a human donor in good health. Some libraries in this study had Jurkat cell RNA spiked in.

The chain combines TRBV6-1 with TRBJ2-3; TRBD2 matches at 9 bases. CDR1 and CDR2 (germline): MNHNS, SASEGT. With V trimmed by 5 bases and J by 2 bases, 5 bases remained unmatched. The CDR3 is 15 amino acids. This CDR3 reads CASSSGTSNTDTQYF. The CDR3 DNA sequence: TGTGCCAGCAGTTCCGGGACTAGCAACACAGATACGCAGTATTTT.

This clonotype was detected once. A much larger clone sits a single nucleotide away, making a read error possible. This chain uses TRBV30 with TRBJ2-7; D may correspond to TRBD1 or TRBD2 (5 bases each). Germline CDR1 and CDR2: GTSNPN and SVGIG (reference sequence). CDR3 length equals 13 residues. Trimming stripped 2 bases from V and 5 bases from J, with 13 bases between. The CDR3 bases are TGTGCCTGGAGTTGGATGAGGGGCCACGAGCAGTACTTC. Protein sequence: CAWSWMRGHEQYF. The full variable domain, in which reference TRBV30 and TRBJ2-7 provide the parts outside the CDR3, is SQTIHQWPATLVQPVGSPLSLECTVEGTSNPNLYWYRQAAGRGLQLLFYSVGIGQISSEVPQNLSASRPQDRQFILSSKKLLLSDSGFYLCAWSWMRGHEQYFGPGTRLTVT.

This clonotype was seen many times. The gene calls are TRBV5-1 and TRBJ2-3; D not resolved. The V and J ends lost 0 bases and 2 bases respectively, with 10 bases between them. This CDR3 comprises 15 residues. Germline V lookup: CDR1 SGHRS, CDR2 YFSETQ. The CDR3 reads CASSLEFSSTDTQYF. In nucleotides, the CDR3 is TGCGCCAGCAGCTTGGAGTTCTCGTCCACAGATACGCAGTATTTT.

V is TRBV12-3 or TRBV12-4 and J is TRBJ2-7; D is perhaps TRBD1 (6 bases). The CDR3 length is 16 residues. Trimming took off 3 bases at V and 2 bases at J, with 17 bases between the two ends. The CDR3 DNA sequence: TGTGCCAGCAGTTTCGTGGGACAATACCACCCCTACGAGCAGTACTTC. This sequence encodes CASSFVGQYHPYEQYF.

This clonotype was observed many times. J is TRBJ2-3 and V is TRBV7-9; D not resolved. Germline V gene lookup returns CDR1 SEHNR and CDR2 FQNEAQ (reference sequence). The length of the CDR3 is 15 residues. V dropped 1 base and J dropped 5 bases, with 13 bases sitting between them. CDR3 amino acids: CASSLVVAVIDTQYF. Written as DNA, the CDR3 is TGTGCCAGCAGCTTAGTGGTCGCCGTCATAGATACGCAGTATTTT.

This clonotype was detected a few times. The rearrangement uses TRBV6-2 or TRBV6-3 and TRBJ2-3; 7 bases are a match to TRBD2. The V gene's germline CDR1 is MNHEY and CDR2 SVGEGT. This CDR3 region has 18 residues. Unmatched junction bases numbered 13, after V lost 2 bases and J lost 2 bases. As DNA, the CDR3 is TGTGCCAGCAGTTACGACCTGACGCGGGGGTCATCCACAGATACGCAGTATTTT. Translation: CASSYDLTRGSSTDTQYF.

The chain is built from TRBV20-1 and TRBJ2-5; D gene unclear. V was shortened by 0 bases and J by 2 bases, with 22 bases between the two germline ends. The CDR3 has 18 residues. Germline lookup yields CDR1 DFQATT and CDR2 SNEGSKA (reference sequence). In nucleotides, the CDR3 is TGCAGTGCTAGAGATTCCAATCCTTATGACACAAAGCAAGAGACCCAGTACTTC. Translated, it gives CSARDSNPYDTKQETQYF.

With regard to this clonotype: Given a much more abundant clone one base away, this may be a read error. In nucleotides, the CDR3 is TGTACCAGCAGCTCCCACGGACTCACAGATACGCAGTATTTT. It codes for CTSSSHGLTDTQYF. The chain combines TRBV7-9 with TRBJ2-3; weak D call: TRBD2 (5 bases). Germline V gives CDR1 SEHNR, CDR2 FQNEAQ (reference sequence). The CDR3 totals 14 residues.

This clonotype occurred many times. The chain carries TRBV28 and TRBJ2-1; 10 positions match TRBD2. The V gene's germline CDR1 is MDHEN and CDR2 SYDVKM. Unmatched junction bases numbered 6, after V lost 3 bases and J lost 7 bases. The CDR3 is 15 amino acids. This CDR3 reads CASSFLAGVENEQFF. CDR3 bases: TGTGCCAGCAGTTTCCTAGCGGGAGTGGAGAATGAGCAGTTCTTC. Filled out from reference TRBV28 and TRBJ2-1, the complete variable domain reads DVKVTQSSRYLVKRTGEKVFLECVQDMDHENMFWYRQDPGLGLRLIYFSYDVKMKEKGDIPEGYSVSREKKERFSLILESASTNQTSMYLCASSFLAGVENEQFFGPGTRLTVL.

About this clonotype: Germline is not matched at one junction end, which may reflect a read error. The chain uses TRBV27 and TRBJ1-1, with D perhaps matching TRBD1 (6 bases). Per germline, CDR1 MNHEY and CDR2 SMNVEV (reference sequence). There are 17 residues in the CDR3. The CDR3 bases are TGTGCCAGCACAAGTTTTTTGGGGGGGCCATCGAACACTGGAGCTTTCTTT. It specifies CASTSFLGGPSNTGAFF.

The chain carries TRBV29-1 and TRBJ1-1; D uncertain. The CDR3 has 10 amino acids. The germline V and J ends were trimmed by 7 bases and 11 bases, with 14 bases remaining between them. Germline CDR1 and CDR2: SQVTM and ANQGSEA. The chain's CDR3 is CSGSLQSAFF. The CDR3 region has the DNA TGCAGCGGGAGCCTCCAGTCGGCTTTCTTT.

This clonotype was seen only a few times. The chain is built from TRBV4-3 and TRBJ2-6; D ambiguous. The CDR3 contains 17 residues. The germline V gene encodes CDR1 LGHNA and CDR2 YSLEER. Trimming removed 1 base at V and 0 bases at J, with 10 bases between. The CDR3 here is CASSQGPGSSGANVLTF. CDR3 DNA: TGCGCCAGCAGCCAAGGTCCGGGTAGCTCTGGGGCCAACGTCCTGACTTTC.

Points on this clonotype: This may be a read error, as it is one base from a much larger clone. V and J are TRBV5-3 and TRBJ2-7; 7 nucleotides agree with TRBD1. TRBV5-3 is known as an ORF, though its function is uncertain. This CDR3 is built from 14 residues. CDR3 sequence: CASSADRSSYEEYF. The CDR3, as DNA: TGTGCCAGCAGCGCGGACAGGAGCTCCTACGAGGAGTACTTC.

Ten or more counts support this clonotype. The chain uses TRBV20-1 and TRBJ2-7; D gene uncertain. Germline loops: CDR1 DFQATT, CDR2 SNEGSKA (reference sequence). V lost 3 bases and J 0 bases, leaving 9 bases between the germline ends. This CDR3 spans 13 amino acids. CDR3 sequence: CSASSQNSYEQYF. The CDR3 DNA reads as TGCAGTGCTAGTTCGCAGAACTCCTACGAGCAGTACTTC.

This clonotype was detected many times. DNA for the CDR3: TGTGCCAGCAGCCAAGATGACTCCGTAATCTACAATGAGCAGTTCTTC. This translates into CASSQDDSVIYNEQFF. This rearrangement joins TRBV14 to TRBJ2-1; D uncertain. V shed 0 bases and J shed 3 bases, with 12 bases lying between them. Germline assignment: CDR1 SGHDN and CDR2 FVKESK. There are 16 residues in the CDR3.

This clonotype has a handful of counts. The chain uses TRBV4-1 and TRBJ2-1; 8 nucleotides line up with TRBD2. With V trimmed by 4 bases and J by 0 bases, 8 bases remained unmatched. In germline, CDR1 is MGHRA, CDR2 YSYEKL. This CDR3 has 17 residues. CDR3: CASSPRLLAASYNEQFF. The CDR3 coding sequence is TGCGCCAGCAGCCCCCGGTTACTAGCGGCCTCCTACAATGAGCAGTTCTTC.

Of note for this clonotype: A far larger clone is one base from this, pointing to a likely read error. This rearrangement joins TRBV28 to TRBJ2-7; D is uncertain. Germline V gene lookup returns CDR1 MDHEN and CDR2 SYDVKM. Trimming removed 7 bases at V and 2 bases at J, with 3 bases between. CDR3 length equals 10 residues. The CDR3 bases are TGTGCCAGCACCACCTACGAGCAGTACTTC. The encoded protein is CASTTYEQYF. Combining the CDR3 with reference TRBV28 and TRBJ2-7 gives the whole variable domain DVKVTQSSRYLVKRTGEKVFLECVQDMDHENMFWYRQDPGLGLRLIYFSYDVKMKEKGDIPEGYSVSREKKERFSLILESASTNQTSMYLCASTTYEQYFGPGTRLTVT.

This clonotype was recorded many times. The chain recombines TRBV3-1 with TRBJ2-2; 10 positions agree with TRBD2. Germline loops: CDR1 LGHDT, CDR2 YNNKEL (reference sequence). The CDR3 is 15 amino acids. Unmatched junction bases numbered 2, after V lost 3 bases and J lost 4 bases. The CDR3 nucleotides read TGTGCCAGCAGCCAGGTAGCGGGAGGCACCGGGGAGCTGTTTTTT. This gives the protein CASSQVAGGTGELFF.

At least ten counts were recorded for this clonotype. This CDR3 reads CASSLKTGTGVFDEQYF. The CDR3 nucleotides read TGTGCCAGCAGCTTGAAAACCGGGACAGGGGTCTTCGACGAGCAGTACTTC. The V and J genes are TRBV5-6 and TRBJ2-7; 10 nucleotides match TRBD1. Germline CDR1 is SGHDT and CDR2 is YYEEEE. CDR3 length equals 17 residues. V lost 1 base, J lost 5 bases, and 12 bases stayed unmatched.

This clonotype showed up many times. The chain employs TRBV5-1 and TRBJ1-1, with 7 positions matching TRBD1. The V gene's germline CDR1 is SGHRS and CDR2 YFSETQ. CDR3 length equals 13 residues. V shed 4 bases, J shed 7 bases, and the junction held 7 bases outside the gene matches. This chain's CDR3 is CASSPGTEIEAFF. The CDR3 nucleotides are TGCGCCAGCAGCCCGGGGACAGAGATTGAAGCTTTCTTT.

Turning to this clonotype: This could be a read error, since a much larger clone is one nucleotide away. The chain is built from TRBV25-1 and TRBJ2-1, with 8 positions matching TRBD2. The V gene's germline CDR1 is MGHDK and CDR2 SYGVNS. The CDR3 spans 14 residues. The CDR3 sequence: CVSSFERELHEQFF. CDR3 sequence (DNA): TGTGTCAGCAGTTTCGAGCGGGAGTTGCATGAGCAGTTCTTC.

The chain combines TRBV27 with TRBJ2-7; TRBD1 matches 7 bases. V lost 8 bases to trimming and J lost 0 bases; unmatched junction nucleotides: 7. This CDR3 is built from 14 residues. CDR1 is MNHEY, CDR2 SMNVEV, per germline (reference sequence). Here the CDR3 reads CASSRTGRSYEQYF. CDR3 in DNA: TGTGCCAGCTCGAGGACAGGCCGCTCCTACGAGCAGTACTTC.

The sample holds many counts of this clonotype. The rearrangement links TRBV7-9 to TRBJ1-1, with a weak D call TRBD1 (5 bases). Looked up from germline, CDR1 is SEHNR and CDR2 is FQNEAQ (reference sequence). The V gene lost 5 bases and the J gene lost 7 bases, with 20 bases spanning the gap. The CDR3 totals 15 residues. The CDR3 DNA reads TGTGCCAGCAGCATAAGGGACCCGACAGAGAATGAAGCTTTCTTT. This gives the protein CASSIRDPTENEAFF.

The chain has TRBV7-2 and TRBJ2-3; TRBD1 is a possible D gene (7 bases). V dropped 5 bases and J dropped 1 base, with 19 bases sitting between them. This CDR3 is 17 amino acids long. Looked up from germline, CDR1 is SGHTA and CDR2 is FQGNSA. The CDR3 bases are TGTGCCAGCAGCGTAGGGGGCGGGGTTGGAGGCACAGATACGCAGTATTTT. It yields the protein CASSVGGGVGGTDTQYF.

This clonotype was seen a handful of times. The CDR3 region has the DNA TGTGCCAGTAGTATAGGGACGTCATCTTACCAGGGGGCGTTACGCGAGCAGTACTTC. Translation: CASSIGTSSYQGALREQYF. The chain employs TRBV19 and TRBJ2-7; 8 nucleotides agree with TRBD1. This CDR3 spans 19 amino acids. V was clipped by 1 base and J by 6 bases; unmatched bases: 20. CDR1 LNHDA and CDR2 SQIVND come from the germline V gene (reference sequence).

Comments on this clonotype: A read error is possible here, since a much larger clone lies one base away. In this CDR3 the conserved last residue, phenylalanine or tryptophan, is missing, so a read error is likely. CDR3 coding DNA: TGTGCCAGCAGCGAAGGGGGCCCACTGAACACTGAAGCTTTCTTG. Amino acid sequence: CASSEGGPLNTEAFL. This chain joins TRBV9 and TRBJ1-1; 7 nucleotides match TRBD1. The germline V gene has CDR1 SGDLS and CDR2 YYNGEE. Losses at the gene ends were 3 bases for V and 0 bases for J; bases not matched to a gene: 5. The length of the CDR3 is 15 residues.

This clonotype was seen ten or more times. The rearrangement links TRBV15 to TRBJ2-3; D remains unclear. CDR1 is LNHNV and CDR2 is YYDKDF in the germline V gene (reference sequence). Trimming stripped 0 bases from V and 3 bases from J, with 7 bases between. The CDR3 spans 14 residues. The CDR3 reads CATSRETPTDTQYF. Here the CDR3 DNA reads TGTGCCACCAGCAGAGAAACCCCTACAGATACGCAGTATTTT.

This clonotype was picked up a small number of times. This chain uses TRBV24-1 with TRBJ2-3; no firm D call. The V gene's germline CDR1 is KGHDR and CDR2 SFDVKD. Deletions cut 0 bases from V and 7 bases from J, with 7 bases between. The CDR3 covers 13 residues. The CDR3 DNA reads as TGTGCCACCAGTGATTTGGGTCCCAATACGCAGTATTTT. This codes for CATSDLGPNTQYF.

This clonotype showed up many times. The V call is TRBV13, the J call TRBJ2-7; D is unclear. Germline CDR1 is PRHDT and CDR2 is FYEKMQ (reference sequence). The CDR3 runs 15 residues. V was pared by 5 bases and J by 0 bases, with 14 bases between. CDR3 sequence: CASSHWGSSSYEQYF. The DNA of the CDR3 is TGTGCCAGCAGCCACTGGGGTTCGAGCTCCTACGAGCAGTACTTC. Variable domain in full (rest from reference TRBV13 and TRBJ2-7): AAGVIQSPRHLIKEKRETATLKCYPIPRHDTVYWYQQGPGQDPQFLISFYEKMQSDKGSIPDRFSAQQFSDYHSELNMSSLELGDSALYFCASSHWGSSSYEQYFGPGTRLTVT.

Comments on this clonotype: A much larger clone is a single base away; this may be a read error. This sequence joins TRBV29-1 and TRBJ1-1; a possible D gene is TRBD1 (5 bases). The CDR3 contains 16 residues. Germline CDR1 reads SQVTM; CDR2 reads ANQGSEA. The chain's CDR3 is CSVGGEVTEMNPEAFF. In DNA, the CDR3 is TGCAGCGTTGGGGGGGAGGTGACAGAGATGAACCCTGAAGCTTTCTTT. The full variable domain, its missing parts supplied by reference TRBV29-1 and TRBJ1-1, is SAVISQKPSRDICQRGTSLTIQCQVDSQVTMMFWYRQQPGQSLTLIATANQGSEATYESGFVIDKFPISRPNLTFSTLTVSNMSPEDSSIYLCSVGGEVTEMNPEAFFGQGTRLTVV.